One sample yielded the 16 T cell receptor beta chains listed below, sequenced in a study of shared clonotypes between healthy human individuals. Generated by immunoSEQ multiplex PCR, the TCRdb table keeps only in-frame clones and is missing some. Counted here are 490,000 or so clones, roughly 78% occurring once; the ten biggest clones make up approximately 12%. Sequenced material: PBMCs. All receptors come from a woman aged 40 to 49 in good health. Some clones in this sample may be carry-over from other donors' samples.

The chain has TRBV7-9 and TRBJ2-5, with D perhaps being TRBD1 or TRBD2 (5 bases each). The ends were cut back, 5 bases at V and 4 bases at J, with 23 bases in the middle. The V gene's germline CDR1 is SEHNR and CDR2 FQNEAQ (reference sequence). The CDR3 is 17 amino acids. The CDR3 spells CASSLPSPGTQRETQYF. DNA of the CDR3: TGTGCCAGCAGCCTTCCGAGTCCCGGGACCCAACGAGAGACCCAGTACTTC. Full variable domain (rest looked up from reference TRBV7-9 and TRBJ2-5): DTGVSQNPRHKITKRGQNVTFRCDPISEHNRLYWYRQTLGQGPEFLTYFQNEAQLEKSRLLSDRFSAERPKGSFSTLEIQRTEQGDSAMYLCASSLPSPGTQRETQYFGPGTRLLVL.

The rearrangement links TRBV2 to TRBJ2-7; no clear D. V lost 1 base and J lost 2, with 3 bases in between. The CDR3 has 12 residues. Germline loops: CDR1 SNHLY, CDR2 FYNNEI. CDR3: CASSEVTYEQYF. CDR3 sequence (DNA): TGTGCCAGCAGTGAAGTTACCTACGAGCAGTACTTC.

The V gene is TRBV28, the J gene TRBJ1-5, with D maybe TRBD1 (5 bases). The V end was cut by 2 bases, the J end by 3 bases, with 11 bases between. This CDR3 is 15 amino acids long. Germline V gene sequence: CDR1 MDHEN, CDR2 SYDVKM. The CDR3, as DNA: TGTGCCAGCAGTTTAGTCAGGGCCGACAATCAGCCCCAGCATTTT. This sequence encodes CASSLVRADNQPQHF.

V is TRBV4-1 and J is TRBJ2-5, with TRBD2 matching 9 bases. V shed 1 base and J 4 bases; nucleotides not matched to a gene: 7. This CDR3 contains 16 residues. From germline, CDR1 is MGHRA and CDR2 YSYEKL. CDR3 protein: CASSQVFGGRGETQYF. The CDR3 DNA follows: TGCGCCAGCAGCCAAGTGTTCGGCGGGAGGGGAGAGACCCAGTACTTC.

The J gene is TRBJ2-7, the V gene TRBV6-1, with 16 positions matching TRBD2. This CDR3 spans 17 amino acids. J lost 7 bases, V lost 3 bases, and 9 bases had no gene match. Germline V CDR1 and CDR2: MNHNS, SASEGT. CDR3 sequence (DNA): TGTGCCAGCAGTGATAGGGGACTAGCGGGAGGGCCTCAAGAGCAGTACTTC. This sequence encodes CASSDRGLAGGPQEQYF.

Only a few counts were recorded for this clone. V gene TRBV28 combines with J gene TRBJ1-1, with no clear D. The CDR3 has 15 amino acids. Germline lookup yields CDR1 MDHEN and CDR2 SYDVKM. Trimming shortened V by 2 bases and J by 6 bases, and 16 bases separated the two germline ends. CDR3 region: CASSLNPKVGSEAFF. The DNA for the CDR3 is TGTGCCAGCAGTTTAAACCCCAAGGTTGGATCTGAAGCTTTCTTT.

The rearrangement uses TRBV19 and TRBJ1-5; 8 bases are shared with TRBD1. With V trimmed by 5 bases and J by 10 bases, 10 bases remained unmatched. Germline loops: CDR1 LNHDA, CDR2 SQIVND (reference sequence). The CDR3 totals 14 residues. CDR3 sequence: CASSPGQDIIPQHF. CDR3 sequence (DNA): TGTGCCAGTAGTCCGGGACAGGATATCATACCCCAGCATTTT.

The rearrangement joins TRBV5-1 to TRBJ2-1; maybe TRBD2 (6 bases). The germline V gene encodes CDR1 SGHRS and CDR2 YFSETQ. The CDR3 covers 14 residues. The V and J ends lost 4 bases and 5 bases respectively, with 13 bases between them. The CDR3 bases are TGCGCCAGCAGCGTCGGGGGTCCCAACAATGAGCAGTTCTTC. This translates into CASSVGGPNNEQFF.

This chain connects TRBV11-3 to TRBJ1-1; D is undetermined. The CDR3 has 14 amino acids. Germline V lookup: CDR1 SGHNT, CDR2 YENEEA. The germline V and J ends were trimmed by 1 base and 1 base, with 7 bases remaining between them. CDR3 amino acids: CASSLAGGNTEAFF. The CDR3 DNA sequence: TGTGCCAGCAGCTTAGCCGGAGGGAACACTGAAGCTTTCTTT.

The V call is TRBV7-8, the J call TRBJ1-1; 7 positions match TRBD1. The junction had 9 bases not matched to a gene; V was cut back by 5 bases and J by 0 bases. The CDR3 is made up of 16 amino acids. Germline V gene lookup returns CDR1 SGHVS and CDR2 FQNEAQ. The CDR3 nucleotides read TGTGCCAGCAGCCGTGAGACAGGGCCAGTGAACACTGAAGCTTTCTTT. This gives the protein CASSRETGPVNTEAFF.

The V gene is TRBV6-4, the J gene TRBJ2-6; D call uncertain. The CDR3 length is 14 residues. Trimming stripped 0 bases from V and 4 bases from J, with 4 bases between. Germline CDR1 is MRHNA and CDR2 is SNTAGT. The DNA for the CDR3 is TGTGCCAGCAGTGACTCAACCGGGGCCAACGTCCTGACTTTC. This translates into CASSDSTGANVLTF.

The gene calls are TRBV19 and TRBJ1-5; 7 bases fit TRBD1. The trim removed 5 bases at V and 0 bases at J, leaving 4 bases unmatched. Germline CDR1 reads LNHDA; CDR2 reads SQIVND (reference sequence). The length of the CDR3 is 15 residues. This CDR3 reads CASSGQAYSNQPQHF. The CDR3 DNA follows: TGTGCCAGTAGTGGACAGGCGTATAGCAATCAGCCCCAGCATTTT.

The genes are TRBV5-1 and TRBJ1-4; D ambiguous. The CDR3 contains 13 residues. Trimming removed 2 bases from V and 5 bases from J, with 7 bases in between. Germline V gene lookup returns CDR1 SGHRS and CDR2 YFSETQ. Here the CDR3 reads CASSFFPNEKLFF. For the CDR3, the DNA is TGCGCCAGCAGCTTTTTCCCGAATGAAAAACTGTTTTTT.

This clone was recorded once. A much larger clone lies one base from this, so it may be a read error. The identical CDR3 is also encoded by other nucleotide sequences in the sample. The chain uses TRBV14 and TRBJ2-4; the D is unclear. Trimming took 5 bases from V and 0 from J, leaving 20 bases between them. The CDR3 covers 18 residues. CDR1 and CDR2 from the germline V gene are SGHDN and FVKESK. CDR3 sequence: CASSKRVRDRLAKNIQYF. The CDR3 DNA reads as TGTGCCAGCAGCAAAAGAGTAAGGGATCGTCTAGCCAAAAACATTCAGTACTTC. The entire variable domain, with the rest obtained from reference TRBV14 and TRBJ2-4, is as follows: EAGVTQFPSHSVIEKGQTVTLRCDPISGHDNLYWYRRVMGKEIKFLLHFVKESKQDESGMPNNRFLAERTGGTYSTLKVQPAELEDSGVYFCASSKRVRDRLAKNIQYFGAGTRLSVL.

This rearrangement joins TRBV5-6 to TRBJ1-2; D not resolved. The CDR3 sequence is 13 residues long. The germline V gene encodes CDR1 SGHDT and CDR2 YYEEEE. Trimming pared 4 bases from V and 7 bases from J, leaving 14 bases between. The CDR3 region has the DNA TGTGCCAGCAGCACACCGGACGGAGCTGGCTACACCTTC. Its translation is CASSTPDGAGYTF.

This clone was picked up a small number of times. At one boundary the junction diverges from the germline segment, which might be a read error. The V gene is TRBV15, the J gene TRBJ2-7; 9 nucleotides align to TRBD1. The CDR3 contains 15 residues. Germline lookup yields CDR1 LNHNV and CDR2 YYDKDF (reference sequence). The CDR3 here is CATSREYRGPAAGTF. CDR3 DNA: TGTGCCACCAGCAGAGAGTACAGGGGGCCGGCCGCGGGTACCTTC.